A single sample is the source of the 28 T cell receptor beta chains below, sequenced in a study of blood T cell repertoires in COVID-19. Profiling relied on immunoSEQ multiplex PCR, and the TCRdb table lists in-frame clones only, not all of them. Found here are about 270,000 clones, around 89% of them singletons; the top ten hold 4.1%. Input material: PBMCs or T cells enriched from blood (not recorded which). The source of these receptors is a woman in her 30s with acute COVID-19.

The J gene is TRBJ1-6, the V gene TRBV4-1; D is perhaps TRBD1 (6 bases). The CDR3 has 15 residues. In germline, CDR1 is MGHRA, CDR2 YSYEKL. Trimming took off 0 bases at V and 10 bases at J, with 13 bases between the two ends. The CDR3 loop is CASSQEDLGGSPLHF. CDR3 DNA: TGCGCCAGCAGCCAAGAGGACCTAGGGGGATCACCCCTCCACTTT.

The chain links TRBV28 to TRBJ1-4; TRBD1 matches 8 bases. The CDR3 is made up of 15 amino acids. Germline V lookup: CDR1 MDHEN, CDR2 SYDVKM. The V segment lost 2 bases and the J segment 2 bases; nucleotides outside the gene matches: 1. In DNA, the CDR3 is TGTGCCAGCAGTTTACCAGGGGGCACTAATGAAAAACTGTTTTTT. Protein sequence: CASSLPGGTNEKLFF. Using reference TRBV28 and TRBJ1-4 for the parts outside the CDR3, the full variable domain is DVKVTQSSRYLVKRTGEKVFLECVQDMDHENMFWYRQDPGLGLRLIYFSYDVKMKEKGDIPEGYSVSREKKERFSLILESASTNQTSMYLCASSLPGGTNEKLFFGSGTQLSVL.

V gene TRBV18 combines with J gene TRBJ2-1, with D tentatively TRBD2 (6 bases). The CDR3 has 16 residues. Trimming took off 0 bases at V and 4 bases at J, with 13 bases between the two ends. Germline CDR1 is KGHSH and CDR2 is LQKENI. Here the CDR3 reads CASSPPGGSSYNEQFF. The CDR3, as DNA: TGTGCCAGCTCACCACCCGGGGGATCTTCGTACAATGAGCAGTTCTTC.

This sequence joins TRBV5-1 and TRBJ2-1, with a possible D match to TRBD2 (7 bases). Trimming removed 2 bases at V and 7 bases at J, with 16 bases between. The CDR3 runs 15 residues. CDR1 SGHRS and CDR2 YFSETQ come from the germline V gene. CDR3 in DNA: TGCGCCAGCAGCTTCCCCAGCGGGACAACGAATGAGCAGTTCTTC. It yields the protein CASSFPSGTTNEQFF.

The rearrangement uses TRBV5-1 and TRBJ2-4; 8 bases match TRBD1. The J segment lost 3 bases and the V segment lost 4 bases, leaving 3 bases of the junction unmatched. The CDR3 extends over 14 amino acids. CDR1 and CDR2 from the germline V gene are SGHRS and YFSETQ. DNA of the CDR3: TGCGCCAGCAGCGTAGGGACAGGCAAAAACATTCAGTACTTC. This codes for CASSVGTGKNIQYF.

The rearrangement joins TRBV6-6 to TRBJ2-1; D is perhaps TRBD1 (7 bases). This CDR3 is built from 15 residues. V was trimmed by 5 bases and J by 8 bases, leaving 19 bases between them. Germline V gene lookup returns CDR1 MNHNY and CDR2 SVGAGI (reference sequence). CDR3 protein: CASSPPDRDWDEQFF. CDR3 sequence (DNA): TGTGCCAGCAGTCCCCCAGACAGGGACTGGGATGAGCAGTTCTTC.

The chain carries TRBV6-1 and TRBJ1-6; D ambiguous. This CDR3 has 15 residues. Trimming left V 2 bases short and J 7 bases short, with 12 bases between. Per the germline V gene, CDR1 is MNHNS and CDR2 is SASEGT. CDR3 amino acids: CASSESEGSNSPLHF. The CDR3 nucleotides are TGTGCCAGCAGTGAAAGTGAGGGCTCGAATTCACCCCTCCACTTT.

The J gene is TRBJ2-1, the V gene TRBV6-5; 10 bases map to TRBD2. Trimming cost V 3 bases and J 4 bases; bases outside gene matches: 6. The CDR3 totals 16 residues. In germline, CDR1 is MNHEY, CDR2 SVGAGI. DNA for the CDR3: TGTGCCAGCAGTTATCGCGGACTAGCGGCGTACAATGAGCAGTTCTTC. Its protein is CASSYRGLAAYNEQFF.

The chain has TRBV28 and TRBJ1-4; D ambiguous. Deletions cut 3 bases from V and 0 bases from J, with 5 bases between. CDR1 is MDHEN and CDR2 is SYDVKM in the germline V gene. The CDR3 has 14 residues. The CDR3 nucleotides read TGTGCCAGCAGTTTGCCTACAACTAATGAAAAACTGTTTTTT. This codes for CASSLPTTNEKLFF.

The rearrangement uses TRBV5-4 and TRBJ2-1; possibly TRBD1 for D (7 bases). The germline gives CDR1 SGHNT, CDR2 YYREEE (reference sequence). V was trimmed by 0 bases and J by 7 bases, leaving 23 bases between them. This CDR3 contains 18 residues. CDR3 nucleotides: TGTGCCAGCAGCTTGGCCGGTAATCCGGCAGGGGGGTGGAATGAGCAGTTCTTC. Its translation: CASSLAGNPAGGWNEQFF.

The chain employs TRBV19 and TRBJ2-3; D call uncertain. Germline V CDR1 and CDR2: LNHDA, SQIVND (reference sequence). The CDR3 consists of 12 residues. Trimming left V 8 bases short and J 4 bases short, with 10 bases between. The CDR3 region is CASVGTPDTQYF. The CDR3 bases are TGTGCCAGTGTCGGTACTCCAGATACGCAGTATTTT.

V usage is TRBV27 and J usage is TRBJ2-3; 11 positions agree with TRBD2. Per germline, CDR1 MNHEY and CDR2 SMNVEV (reference sequence). The CDR3 totals 16 residues. The V gene end was trimmed by 5 bases and the J gene end by 3 bases; junction bases not matched to a gene: 7. In DNA form, the CDR3 reads TGTGCCAGCAGTGAGGCTAGCGGGAGGTGGACAGATACGCAGTATTTT. It specifies CASSEASGRWTDTQYF.

This chain connects TRBV28 to TRBJ1-4; D is unresolved. Trimming cost V 2 bases and J 6 bases, with 13 bases left between them. This CDR3 contains 15 residues. Germline V gene data show CDR1 as MDHEN and CDR2 as SYDVKM. CDR3 coding DNA: TGTGCCAGCAGTTTAAGTGACTATTCACATGAAAAACTGTTTTTT. Amino acid sequence: CASSLSDYSHEKLFF. Looking up the rest from reference TRBV28 and TRBJ1-4 gives the full variable domain: DVKVTQSSRYLVKRTGEKVFLECVQDMDHENMFWYRQDPGLGLRLIYFSYDVKMKEKGDIPEGYSVSREKKERFSLILESASTNQTSMYLCASSLSDYSHEKLFFGSGTQLSVL.

This clone was seen a few times. The chain couples TRBV7-3 to TRBJ1-1; TRBD1 agrees at 12 bases. The CDR3 covers 15 residues. Germline-derived CDR1 and CDR2 are SGHTA and FQGTGA. Unmatched junction bases numbered 8, after V lost 5 bases and J lost 7 bases. The CDR3 nucleotides read TGTGCCAGCAGCCCAGGGACAGGGGGCGAATTTGAAGCTTTCTTT. This codes for CASSPGTGGEFEAFF.

The chain joins TRBV14 to TRBJ2-7, with 9 bases aligning to TRBD2. Germline lookup yields CDR1 SGHDN and CDR2 FVKESK. After removal of 1 base from V and 3 bases from J, the junction contained 4 bases not matched to a gene. CDR3 length: 15 amino acids. The CDR3 spells CASSQGAGGYYEQYF. DNA for the CDR3: TGTGCCAGCAGCCAAGGGGCGGGAGGGTACTACGAGCAGTACTTC.

The chain uses TRBV28 and TRBJ2-7, with 7 bases matching TRBD2. V lost 7 bases, J lost 0 bases, and 6 bases stayed unmatched. The CDR3 spans 14 residues. Germline CDR1 is MDHEN and CDR2 is SYDVKM. CDR3 residues: CASNYGRPSYEQYF. The CDR3 DNA reads as TGTGCCAGCAATTACGGGAGGCCCTCCTACGAGCAGTACTTC.

The V call is TRBV7-3, the J call TRBJ2-5; 10 bases are a match to TRBD2. The CDR3 loop spans 17 amino acids. CDR1 and CDR2 (germline): SGHTA, FQGTGA. V was pared by 0 bases and J by 4 bases, with 8 bases of the junction left unmatched. CDR3 protein: CASSLTPSGSRRETQYF. CDR3 nucleotide sequence: TGTGCCAGCAGCTTAACCCCTAGCGGGAGTAGGAGAGAGACCCAGTACTTC.

The chain employs TRBV28 and TRBJ1-4; D is undetermined. Trimming shortened V by 2 bases and J by 5 bases, and 12 bases separated the two germline ends. The CDR3 runs to 15 residues. In germline, CDR1 is MDHEN, CDR2 SYDVKM. CDR3 in amino acids: CASSLDPRSNEKLFF. As DNA, the CDR3 is TGTGCCAGCAGTTTAGATCCCAGGTCCAATGAAAAACTGTTTTTT.

The chain links TRBV6-1 to TRBJ1-4, with 11 bases matching TRBD1. CDR1 MNHNS and CDR2 SASEGT come from the germline V gene. The CDR3 consists of 16 residues. Trimming took 2 bases from V and 7 from J; bases not matched to a gene: 6. This CDR3 is CASSEHRDRGIEKLFF. The CDR3 region has the DNA TGTGCCAGCAGTGAACATAGGGACAGGGGGATTGAAAAACTGTTTTTT.

The chain carries TRBV2 and TRBJ1-6, with D maybe TRBD1 (5 bases). Germline loops: CDR1 SNHLY, CDR2 FYNNEI. This CDR3 contains 13 residues. Trimming removed 7 bases at V and 5 bases at J, with 9 bases between. CDR3 in amino acids: CASKSTDNSPLHF. The CDR3 bases are TGTGCCAGCAAGTCGACAGATAATTCACCCCTCCACTTT.

V and J are TRBV6-5 and TRBJ1-1; maybe TRBD1 (5 bases). CDR3 size: 16 residues. Germline CDR1 MNHEY, CDR2 SVGAGI. Trimming left V 0 bases short and J 0 bases short, with 11 bases between. The CDR3 DNA reads as TGTGCCAGCAGTTACTCGTCGCCCAGGGTGAACACTGAAGCTTTCTTT. Amino acid sequence: CASSYSSPRVNTEAFF.

Only one count was recorded for this clone. The rearrangement links TRBV27 to TRBJ2-3; D remains unclear. CDR3 length equals 15 residues. Germline V CDR1 and CDR2: MNHEY, SMNVEV (reference sequence). V was pared by 5 bases and J by 1 base, with 13 bases between. CDR3 protein: CASSLTVAGTDTQYF. For the CDR3, the DNA is TGTGCCAGCAGTCTCACAGTGGCTGGCACAGATACGCAGTATTTT.

The rearrangement links TRBV28 to TRBJ2-1, with TRBD2 matching over 13 bases. J gave up 6 bases and V 4 bases, and 12 bases lay outside the gene matches. The CDR3 extends over 18 amino acids. CDR1 MDHEN and CDR2 SYDVKM come from the germline V gene. The CDR3 sequence is CASSSTVGLAGVFNEQFF. CDR3 bases: TGTGCCAGCAGTTCAACCGTAGGACTAGCGGGAGTATTCAATGAGCAGTTCTTC.

The chain joins TRBV28 to TRBJ2-5; TRBD1 might be the D (6 bases). Germline V gene data show CDR1 as MDHEN and CDR2 as SYDVKM. V gave up 0 bases and J gave up 5 bases, with 13 bases separating them. The CDR3 length is 15 residues. The CDR3 spells CASSLWQGLGETQYF. CDR3 DNA: TGTGCCAGCAGTTTATGGCAGGGGCTGGGGGAGACCCAGTACTTC.

The rearrangement links TRBV5-4 to TRBJ2-5, with D perhaps matching TRBD1 (6 bases). CDR1 is SGHNT, CDR2 YYREEE, per germline (reference sequence). With 1 base removed from V and 5 bases from J, the gap between germline ends came to 15 bases. The CDR3 has 15 residues. The CDR3 nucleotides read TGTGCCAGCAGCTTGCGGTTGGTAGACAGGGAGACCCAGTACTTC. Translating gives CASSLRLVDRETQYF.

The rearrangement links TRBV28 to TRBJ2-4, with a weak D call TRBD1 (6 bases). The germline V gene has CDR1 MDHEN and CDR2 SYDVKM. Trimming shortened V by 5 bases and J by 0 bases, and 14 bases separated the two germline ends. CDR3 length equals 16 residues. CDR3 in amino acids: CASSPRDNLAKNIQYF. Written as DNA, the CDR3 is TGTGCCAGCAGTCCCCGGGACAACTTAGCCAAAAACATTCAGTACTTC.

CDR3 protein: CSARGGTSTQYF. In DNA, the CDR3 is TGCAGCGCGCGGGGGGGGACCTCTACGCAGTATTTT. The gene calls are TRBV29-1 and TRBJ2-3; 9 nucleotides align to TRBD2. V lost 7 bases, J lost 8 bases, and 7 bases stayed unmatched. This CDR3 is built from 12 residues. Germline V gene data show CDR1 as SQVTM and CDR2 as ANQGSEA.

The chain carries TRBV10-3 and TRBJ1-1; TRBD1 aligns across 9 bases. The CDR3 consists of 15 residues. V dropped 7 bases and J dropped 1; count of bases not matched to a gene: 7. Germline lookup yields CDR1 ENHRY and CDR2 SYGVKD. The CDR3: CAITNTGGPNTEAFF. CDR3 bases: TGTGCCATCACTAACACAGGGGGCCCGAACACTGAAGCTTTCTTT.